Included here is one TCR beta chain sequence, with context. The antigen remains undetermined. Trimming took 1 base from V and 12 from J, leaving 22 bases between them. Per germline, CDR1 LNHDA and CDR2 SQIVND (reference sequence). The CDR3 extends over 16 amino acids. The source of the sample is a study of cytotoxic CD8 clonotypes in ibrutinib-treated CLL. Study results and limitations: Clonality (at baseline) was higher than in age-matched healthy donors and tracked circulating CD8+ T-cell counts.

The protocol was immunoSEQ multiplex PCR, while the TCRdb copy is restricted to in-frame clones and leaves out a portion. Here the sample spans about 160,000 clones, approximately 91% being singletons. The chain recombines TRBV19 with TRBJ2-1; D might be TRBD1 (6 bases). Specimen: PBMCs, collected at disease progression, from a patient treated with ibrutinib. This clonotype originated in a human donor with chronic lymphocytic leukemia. The CDR3 spells CASSIGGQGRTFGQFF. The CDR3 coding sequence is TGTGCCAGTAGTATAGGAGGCCAGGGGCGGACTTTTGGGCAGTTCTTC. The full variable domain, rest sourced from reference TRBV19 and TRBJ2-1, is DGGITQSPKYLFRKEGQNVTLSCEQNLNHDAMYWYRQDPGQGLRLIYYSQIVNDFQKGDIAEGYSVSREKKESFPLTVTSAQKNPTAFYLCASSIGGQGRTFGQFFGPGTRLTVL.